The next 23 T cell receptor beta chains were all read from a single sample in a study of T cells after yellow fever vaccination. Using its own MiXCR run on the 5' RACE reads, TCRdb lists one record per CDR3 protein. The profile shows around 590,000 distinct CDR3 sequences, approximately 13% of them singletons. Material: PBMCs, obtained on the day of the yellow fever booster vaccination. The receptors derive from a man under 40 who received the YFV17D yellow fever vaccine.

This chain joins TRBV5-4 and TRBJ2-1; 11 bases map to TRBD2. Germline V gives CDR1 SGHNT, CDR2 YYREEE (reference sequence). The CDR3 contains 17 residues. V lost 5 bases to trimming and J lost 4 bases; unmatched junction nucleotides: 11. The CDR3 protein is CASRSDVLAGGYNEQFF. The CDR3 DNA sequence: TGTGCCAGCAGATCCGATGTGCTAGCGGGAGGATACAATGAGCAGTTCTTC.

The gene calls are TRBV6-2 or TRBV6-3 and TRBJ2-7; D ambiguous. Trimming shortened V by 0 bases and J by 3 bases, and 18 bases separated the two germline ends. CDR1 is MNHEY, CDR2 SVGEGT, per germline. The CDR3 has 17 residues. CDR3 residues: CASSYSMTKQLFYEQYF. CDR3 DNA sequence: TGTGCCAGCAGTTACTCGATGACGAAACAGCTATTCTACGAGCAGTACTTC.

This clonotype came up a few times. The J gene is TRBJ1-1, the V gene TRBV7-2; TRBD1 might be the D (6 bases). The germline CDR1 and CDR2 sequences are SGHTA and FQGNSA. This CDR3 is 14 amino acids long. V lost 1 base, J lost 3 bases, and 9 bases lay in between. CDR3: CASSLVTGYTEAFF. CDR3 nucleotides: TGTGCCAGCAGCTTAGTTACAGGGTACACTGAAGCTTTCTTT.

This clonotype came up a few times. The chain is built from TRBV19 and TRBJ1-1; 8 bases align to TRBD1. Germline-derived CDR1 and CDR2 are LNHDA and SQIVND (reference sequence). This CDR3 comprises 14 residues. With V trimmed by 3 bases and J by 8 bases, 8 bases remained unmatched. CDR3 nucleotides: TGTGCCAGTAGTATCCCCGGACAGGGCGCCGAAGCTTTCTTT. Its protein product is CASSIPGQGAEAFF.

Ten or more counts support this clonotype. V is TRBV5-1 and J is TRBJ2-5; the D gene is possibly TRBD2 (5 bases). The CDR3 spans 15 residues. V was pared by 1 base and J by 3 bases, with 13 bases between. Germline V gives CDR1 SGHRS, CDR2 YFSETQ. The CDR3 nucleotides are TGCGCCAGCAGCTTGTTCGGCGGACTGGAAGAGACCCAGTACTTC. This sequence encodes CASSLFGGLEETQYF. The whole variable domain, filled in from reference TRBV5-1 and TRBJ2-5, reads KAGVTQTPRYLIKTRGQQVTLSCSPISGHRSVSWYQQTPGQGLQFLFEYFSETQRNKGNFPGRFSGRQFSNSRSEMNVSTLELGDSALYLCASSLFGGLEETQYFGPGTRLLVL.

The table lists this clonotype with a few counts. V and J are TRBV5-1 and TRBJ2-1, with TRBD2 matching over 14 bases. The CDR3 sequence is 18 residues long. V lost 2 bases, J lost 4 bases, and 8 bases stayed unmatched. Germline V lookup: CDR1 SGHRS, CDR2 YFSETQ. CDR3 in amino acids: CASSFSTGLAGVYNEQFF. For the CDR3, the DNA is TGCGCCAGCAGCTTTAGCACGGGACTAGCGGGAGTGTACAATGAGCAGTTCTTC.

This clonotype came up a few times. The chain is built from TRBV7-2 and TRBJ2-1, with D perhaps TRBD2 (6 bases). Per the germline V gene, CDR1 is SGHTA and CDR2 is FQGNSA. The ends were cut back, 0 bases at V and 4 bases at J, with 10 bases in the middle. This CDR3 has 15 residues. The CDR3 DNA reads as TGTGCCAGCAGCTTAGCTCCCGGGACTTACAATGAGCAGTTCTTC. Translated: CASSLAPGTYNEQFF.

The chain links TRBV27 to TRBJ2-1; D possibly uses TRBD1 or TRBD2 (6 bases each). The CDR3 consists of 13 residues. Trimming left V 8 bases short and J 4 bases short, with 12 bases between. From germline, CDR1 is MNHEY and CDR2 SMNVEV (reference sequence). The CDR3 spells CASWGAAYNEQFF. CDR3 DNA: TGTGCCAGCTGGGGGGCGGCTTACAATGAGCAGTTCTTC.

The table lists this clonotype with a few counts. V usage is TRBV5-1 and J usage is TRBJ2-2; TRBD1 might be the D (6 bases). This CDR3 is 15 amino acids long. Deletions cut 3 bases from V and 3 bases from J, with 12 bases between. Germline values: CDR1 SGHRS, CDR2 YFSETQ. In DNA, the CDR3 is TGCGCCAGCAGCTGGGGACATAGGGACACCGGGGAGCTGTTTTTT. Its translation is CASSWGHRDTGELFF.

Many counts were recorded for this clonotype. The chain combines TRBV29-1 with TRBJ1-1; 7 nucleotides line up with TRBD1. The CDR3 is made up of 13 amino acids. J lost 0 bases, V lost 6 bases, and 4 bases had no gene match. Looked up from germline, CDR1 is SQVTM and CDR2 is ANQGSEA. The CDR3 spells CSVVGQLNTEAFF. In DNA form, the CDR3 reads TGCAGCGTGGTGGGACAGCTGAACACTGAAGCTTTCTTT.

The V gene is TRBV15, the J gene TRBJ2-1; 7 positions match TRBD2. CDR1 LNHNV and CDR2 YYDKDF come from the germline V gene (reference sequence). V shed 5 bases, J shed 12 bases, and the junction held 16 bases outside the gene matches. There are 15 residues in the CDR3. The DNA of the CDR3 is TGTGCCACCAGCCTACGACTAGAGGCGGGGGTTGGGCAGTTCTTC. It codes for CATSLRLEAGVGQFF.

DNA for the CDR3: TGCGCCAGCAGCTTTGGGACTAGCGGGTCTAGAGGGTCTGAGCAGTTCTTC. Protein product: CASSFGTSGSRGSEQFF. The chain is built from TRBV5-1 and TRBJ2-1; 12 nucleotides agree with TRBD2. Unmatched junction bases numbered 12, after V lost 2 bases and J lost 9 bases. The CDR3 is made up of 17 amino acids. Germline CDR1 SGHRS, CDR2 YFSETQ.

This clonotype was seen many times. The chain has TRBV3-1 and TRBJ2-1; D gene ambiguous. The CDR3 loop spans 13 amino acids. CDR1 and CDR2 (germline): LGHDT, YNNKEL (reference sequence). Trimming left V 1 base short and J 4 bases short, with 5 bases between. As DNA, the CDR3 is TGTGCCAGCAGCCAAGGGACGTACAATGAGCAGTTCTTC. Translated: CASSQGTYNEQFF.

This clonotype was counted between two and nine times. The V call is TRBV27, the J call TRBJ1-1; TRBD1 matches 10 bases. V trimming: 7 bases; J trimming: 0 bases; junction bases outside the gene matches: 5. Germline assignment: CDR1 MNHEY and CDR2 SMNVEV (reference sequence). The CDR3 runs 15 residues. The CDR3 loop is CASNPGQGLNTEAFF. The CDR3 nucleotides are TGTGCCAGCAATCCGGGACAGGGGTTGAACACTGAAGCTTTCTTT.

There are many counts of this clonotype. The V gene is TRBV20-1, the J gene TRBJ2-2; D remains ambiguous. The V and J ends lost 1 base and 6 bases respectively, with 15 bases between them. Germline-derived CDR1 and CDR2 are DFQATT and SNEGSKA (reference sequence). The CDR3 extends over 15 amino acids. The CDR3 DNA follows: TGCAGTGCTAGAGCCCCTCAGGCAGGTTCCGGGGAGCTGTTTTTT. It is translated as CSARAPQAGSGELFF.

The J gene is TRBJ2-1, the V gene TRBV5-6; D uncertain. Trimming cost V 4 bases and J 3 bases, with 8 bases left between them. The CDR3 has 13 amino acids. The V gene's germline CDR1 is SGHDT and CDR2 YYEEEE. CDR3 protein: CASSTDHYNEQFF. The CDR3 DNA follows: TGTGCCAGCAGCACGGACCACTACAATGAGCAGTTCTTC.

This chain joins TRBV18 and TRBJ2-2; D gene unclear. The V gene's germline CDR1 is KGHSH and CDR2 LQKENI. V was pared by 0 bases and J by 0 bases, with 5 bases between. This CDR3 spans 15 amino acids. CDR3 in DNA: TGTGCCAGCTCACCACCGCGGCCGAACACCGGGGAGCTGTTTTTT. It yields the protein CASSPPRPNTGELFF.

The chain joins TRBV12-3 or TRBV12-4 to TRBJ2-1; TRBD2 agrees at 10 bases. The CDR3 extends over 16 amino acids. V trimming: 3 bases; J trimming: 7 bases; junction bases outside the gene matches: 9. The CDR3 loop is CASSLWASGSRNEQFF. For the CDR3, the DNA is TGTGCCAGCAGTTTGTGGGCTAGCGGGAGTCGGAATGAGCAGTTCTTC.

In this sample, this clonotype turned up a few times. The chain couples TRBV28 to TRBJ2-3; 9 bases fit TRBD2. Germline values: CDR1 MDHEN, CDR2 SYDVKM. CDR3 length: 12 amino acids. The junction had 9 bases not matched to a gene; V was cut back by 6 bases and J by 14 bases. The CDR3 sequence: CASSLPGTSLYF. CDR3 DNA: TGTGCCAGCAGCCTACCCGGGACTAGCCTGTATTTT.

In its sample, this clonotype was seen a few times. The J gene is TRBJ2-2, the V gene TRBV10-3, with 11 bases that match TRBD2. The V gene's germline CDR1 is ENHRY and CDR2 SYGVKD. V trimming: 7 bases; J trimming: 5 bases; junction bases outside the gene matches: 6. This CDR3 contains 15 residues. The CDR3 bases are TGTGCCATCAATGGGCTAGCGGGAGGAACCGGGGAGCTGTTTTTT. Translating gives CAINGLAGGTGELFF.

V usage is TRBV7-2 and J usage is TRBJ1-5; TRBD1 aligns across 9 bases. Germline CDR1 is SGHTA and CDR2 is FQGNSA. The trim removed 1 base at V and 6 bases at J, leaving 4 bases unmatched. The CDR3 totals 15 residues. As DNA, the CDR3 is TGTGCCAGCAGCTTAGGGGGGACAGGGATTCAGCCCCAGCATTTT. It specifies CASSLGGTGIQPQHF.

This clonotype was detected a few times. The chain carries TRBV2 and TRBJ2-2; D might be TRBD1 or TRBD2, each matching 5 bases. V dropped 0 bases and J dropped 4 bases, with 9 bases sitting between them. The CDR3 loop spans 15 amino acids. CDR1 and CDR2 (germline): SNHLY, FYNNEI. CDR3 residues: CASSEAAGTTGELFF. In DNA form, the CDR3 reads TGTGCCAGCAGTGAAGCGGCAGGGACCACCGGGGAGCTGTTTTTT.

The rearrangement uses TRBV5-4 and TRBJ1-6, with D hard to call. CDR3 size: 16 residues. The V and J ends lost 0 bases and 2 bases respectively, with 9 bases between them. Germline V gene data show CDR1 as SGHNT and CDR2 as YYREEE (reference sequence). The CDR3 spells CASSLGRLTYNSPLHF. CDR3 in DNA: TGTGCCAGCAGCTTGGGACGGCTAACCTATAATTCACCCCTCCACTTT. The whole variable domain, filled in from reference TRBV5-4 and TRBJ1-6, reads ETGVTQSPTHLIKTRGQQVTLRCSSQSGHNTVSWYQQALGQGPQFIFQYYREEENGRGNFPPRFSGLQFPNYSSELNVNALELDDSALYLCASSLGRLTYNSPLHFGNGTRLTVT.